The text below deals with one T cell receptor beta chain. The antigen remains undetermined. Treatment noted: about 20 received Ad26.COV2.S at low or high dose, single or two shots; about 5 received placebo; per-sample allocation not given. Samples were taken on day 63 after the first vaccine or placebo injection. In the vaccine, an Ad26 vector expressed the SARS-CoV-2 spike of the Wuhan strain. Generated by immunoSEQ multiplex PCR, the TCRdb table keeps only in-frame clones and is missing some. The sample includes about 330,000 clones, roughly 90% seen only once; the top ten take around 5.5%. The sample comes from a study of Ad26.COV2.S vaccination and SARS-CoV-2 variants. Whole-study context: COV1001, an Ad26.COV2.S trial, supplied this vaccine-arm donor. By the intramuscular route, Ad26.COV2.S was given once, or twice 56 days apart. General study points: Reports say spike-specific CD8+ and CD4+ T cell responses covered substantial breadth after vaccination.

The CDR3 spans 14 residues. Germline lookup yields CDR1 SGHVS and CDR2 FNYEAQ. With 1 base removed from V and 4 bases from J, the gap between germline ends came to 8 bases. The sequenced sample was peripheral blood, obtained in a trial of Ad26.COV2.S vaccine versus placebo. The V and J genes are TRBV7-6 and TRBJ1-3; D remains unclear. This clonotype was sampled from a person aged 18-60 years who received the Ad26.COV2.S COVID-19 vaccine or a placebo. This CDR3 reads CASSLVTRGNTIYF. Written as DNA, the CDR3 is TGTGCCAGCAGCTTAGTAACGCGGGGAAACACCATATATTTT.